Following are 26 T cell receptor beta chains from one sample sequenced in a study of T cell responses to AZD1222 COVID-19 vaccine. Data came from immunoSEQ multiplex PCR; TCRdb stores just in-frame clones and leaves some out. Seen here are approximately 150,000 clones, just over 90% observed once, and the top ten hold about 4.6%. This specimen was peripheral blood, taken on day 0 of MenACWY control vaccination. These receptors all come from an adult in good health.

As concerns this clone: This specimen includes other DNA sequences encoding the same CDR3. The chain recombines TRBV5-1 with TRBJ2-7; no firm D call. The CDR3 sequence is 13 residues long. Per germline, CDR1 SGHRS and CDR2 YFSETQ. V shed 3 bases and J shed 1 base, with 8 bases lying between them. Here the CDR3 DNA reads TGCGCCAGCAGCTCCGGACCATCCTACGAGCAGTACTTC. Its protein product is CASSSGPSYEQYF.

The chain joins TRBV10-3 to TRBJ2-1; 10 bases align to TRBD2. The CDR3 length is 12 residues. Germline trimming cut 8 bases from V and 7 bases from J; bases unmatched to any gene: 2. In germline, CDR1 is ENHRY, CDR2 SYGVKD. The CDR3 DNA reads TGTGCCATCGGGACTAGCGCGAATGAGCAGTTCTTC. Protein product: CAIGTSANEQFF.

This chain connects TRBV18 to TRBJ2-1; D unresolved. Trimming shortened V by 3 bases and J by 5 bases, and 11 bases separated the two germline ends. This CDR3 comprises 14 residues. CDR1 KGHSH and CDR2 LQKENI come from the germline V gene. The CDR3 DNA is TGTGCCAGCTCACCGATCGACTCGGACAATGAGCAGTTCTTC. It encodes CASSPIDSDNEQFF.

This clone appeared once. The CDR3: CASSTRQGGYTEAFF. CDR3 coding DNA: TGTGCCAGCAGCACCAGACAGGGCGGGTACACTGAAGCTTTCTTT. This chain joins TRBV14 and TRBJ1-1, with 7 nucleotides matching TRBD1. J lost 3 bases, V lost 5 bases, and 9 bases had no gene match. CDR1 and CDR2 from the germline V gene are SGHDN and FVKESK. This CDR3 is 15 amino acids long.

This clone was observed a single time. V is TRBV19 and J is TRBJ2-1, with 8 bases fitting TRBD1. The CDR3 extends over 16 amino acids. V lost 5 bases and J lost 4; bases outside the gene matches: 10. Per germline, CDR1 LNHDA and CDR2 SQIVND (reference sequence). CDR3 DNA: TGTGCCAGTAGTTATGGCCAGGGGGCCTTATACAATGAGCAGTTCTTC. Its protein product is CASSYGQGALYNEQFF.

This sequence joins TRBV19 and TRBJ1-1, with D perhaps matching TRBD1 (6 bases). Germline assignment: CDR1 LNHDA and CDR2 SQIVND (reference sequence). Trimming left V 9 bases short and J 3 bases short, with 17 bases between. The CDR3 has 14 residues. In nucleotides, the CDR3 is TGTGCCAGCCACTTCCGGGGGCGGGACACTGAAGCTTTCTTT. Translation gives CASHFRGRDTEAFF.

The chain is built from TRBV5-1 and TRBJ2-1; 9 nucleotides agree with TRBD1. CDR1 is SGHRS, CDR2 YFSETQ, per germline. This CDR3 is 15 amino acids long. Trimming cost V 7 bases and J 4 bases; bases outside gene matches: 9. CDR3 in DNA: TGCGCCAGCCGCCTCGGACAGGGGAGGTACAATGAGCAGTTCTTC. Protein: CASRLGQGRYNEQFF.

The chain joins TRBV30 to TRBJ1-4, with D unresolved. Germline loops: CDR1 GTSNPN, CDR2 SVGIG (reference sequence). The CDR3 is 15 amino acids. V was clipped by 4 bases and J by 3 bases, with 15 bases between them. CDR3: CAWNSRRAANEKLFF. As DNA, the CDR3 is TGTGCCTGGAATTCAAGGAGGGCGGCTAATGAAAAACTGTTTTTT.

This chain connects TRBV7-2 to TRBJ2-2, with 13 nucleotides matching TRBD2. The CDR3 is 17 residues long. Trimming took 3 bases from V and 2 from J; bases not matched to a gene: 3. The germline CDR1 and CDR2 sequences are SGHTA and FQGNSA. Here the CDR3 reads CASSLAGLAGNTGELFF. In DNA, the CDR3 is TGTGCCAGCAGCTTGGCGGGACTAGCGGGAAACACCGGGGAGCTGTTTTTT.

The genes are TRBV7-3 and TRBJ2-6; D unresolved. The CDR3 consists of 13 residues. V was pared by 5 bases and J by 12 bases, with 14 bases between. Germline V gene sequence: CDR1 SGHTA, CDR2 FQGTGA. In DNA, the CDR3 is TGTGCCAGCAGCCCCGGGCTAGTATCCGTCCTGACTTTC. This codes for CASSPGLVSVLTF.

The chain employs TRBV5-1 and TRBJ2-7; TRBD1 matches 10 bases. CDR3 length: 15 residues. V shed 4 bases, J shed 2 bases, and the junction held 6 bases outside the gene matches. Looked up from germline, CDR1 is SGHRS and CDR2 is YFSETQ. The chain's CDR3 is CASSRQGATTYEQYF. CDR3 in DNA: TGCGCCAGCAGCCGACAGGGGGCAACAACCTACGAGCAGTACTTC.

The V gene is TRBV10-2, the J gene TRBJ1-2; D is unclear. The CDR3 has 16 amino acids. In germline, CDR1 is WSHSY, CDR2 SAAADI. Trimming cost V 4 bases and J 1 base, with 16 bases left between them. The CDR3 protein is CASSGVTRGVNYGYTF. The CDR3 DNA reads TGCGCCAGCAGTGGGGTTACTCGGGGAGTTAACTATGGCTACACCTTC.

The chain couples TRBV2 to TRBJ1-4, with TRBD1 matching 9 bases. The CDR3 length is 17 residues. Germline lookup yields CDR1 SNHLY and CDR2 FYNNEI. The J segment lost 2 bases and the V segment lost 6 bases, leaving 10 bases of the junction unmatched. CDR3 region: CASRGDGQGYTNEKLFF. The CDR3 bases are TGTGCCAGCAGAGGGGACGGACAGGGGTACACTAATGAAAAACTGTTTTTT.

V usage is TRBV10-2 and J usage is TRBJ1-1; D gene ambiguous. Germline CDR1 WSHSY, CDR2 SAAADI. This CDR3 has 13 amino acids. Trimming took 0 bases from V and 1 from J, leaving 3 bases between them. The CDR3 spells CASSESGNTEAFF. As DNA, the CDR3 is TGCGCCAGCAGTGAGTCGGGGAACACTGAAGCTTTCTTT.

V gene TRBV3-1 (or the pseudogene TRBV3-2) combines with J gene TRBJ1-2; D unresolved. This CDR3 contains 12 residues. Germline V gene lookup returns CDR1 LGHDT and CDR2 YNNKEL (reference sequence). Trimming pared 1 base from V and 6 bases from J, leaving 6 bases between. For the CDR3, the DNA is TGTGCCAGCAGCCAAGGACCAAATGGCTACACCTTC. Its protein is CASSQGPNGYTF.

The CDR3, as DNA: TGTGCCAGTAGTATGAGGCAGTCGGCCCGACCCTACGAGCAGTACTTC. Translating it yields CASSMRQSARPYEQYF. The chain links TRBV19 to TRBJ2-7; D is undetermined. V lost 3 bases and J 2 bases, leaving 17 bases between the germline ends. This CDR3 is built from 16 residues. Germline V CDR1 and CDR2: LNHDA, SQIVND (reference sequence).

The chain uses TRBV6-2 or TRBV6-3 and TRBJ1-1; unclear D gene. The CDR3 consists of 15 residues. The V gene's germline CDR1 is MNHEY and CDR2 SVGEGT. Trimming took 0 bases from V and 5 from J, leaving 13 bases between them. CDR3 in DNA: TGTGCCAGCAGTTACTCGGTCAGAGGGTATACTGAAGCTTTCTTT. It is translated as CASSYSVRGYTEAFF.

The chain combines TRBV7-3 with TRBJ1-5; 8 bases line up with TRBD1. This CDR3 region has 15 residues. Unmatched junction bases numbered 3, after V lost 5 bases and J lost 0 bases. Germline V gene data show CDR1 as SGHTA and CDR2 as FQGTGA. The chain's CDR3 is CASSKTGGSNQPQHF. In DNA, the CDR3 is TGTGCCAGCAGCAAAACAGGGGGTAGCAATCAGCCCCAGCATTTT.

This chain connects TRBV3-1 (or the pseudogene TRBV3-2) to TRBJ1-6, with 9 bases lining up with TRBD1. This CDR3 is built from 15 residues. V gave up 2 bases and J gave up 7 bases; unmatched junction bases: 3. The germline V gene encodes CDR1 LGHDT and CDR2 YNNKEL (reference sequence). The CDR3 DNA reads TGTGCCAGCAGCCAACCGGGACAGGGCAATTCACCCCTCCACTTT. This encodes CASSQPGQGNSPLHF.

Here the CDR3 reads CAAPRGQTETQYF. The CDR3 coding sequence is TGTGCCGCTCCTAGGGGCCAGACAGAGACCCAGTACTTC. This rearrangement joins TRBV7-9 to TRBJ2-5; weak D call: TRBD1 (5 bases). From germline, CDR1 is SEHNR and CDR2 FQNEAQ (reference sequence). CDR3 length equals 13 residues. With 11 bases removed from V and 4 bases from J, the gap between germline ends came to 17 bases.

V is TRBV6-2 or TRBV6-3 and J is TRBJ1-5; D uncertain. Germline V CDR1 and CDR2: MNHEY, SVGEGT. The CDR3 covers 14 residues. Trimming shortened V by 5 bases and J by 0 bases, and 8 bases separated the two germline ends. CDR3: CASSRTGSNQPQHF. In DNA, the CDR3 is TGTGCCAGCAGTCGGACGGGTAGCAATCAGCCCCAGCATTTT.

This chain uses TRBV6-6 with TRBJ1-2; D is unclear. This CDR3 spans 13 amino acids. Germline V gene sequence: CDR1 MNHNY, CDR2 SVGAGI (reference sequence). The germline V and J ends were trimmed by 0 bases and 0 bases, with 2 bases remaining between them. For the CDR3, the DNA is TGTGCCAGCAGTTACTCGGCTAACTATGGCTACACCTTC. It encodes CASSYSANYGYTF.

V gene TRBV4-3 combines with J gene TRBJ2-1; 7 nucleotides agree with TRBD2. Germline CDR1 reads LGHNA; CDR2 reads YSLEER. The CDR3 covers 15 residues. V trimming: 5 bases; J trimming: 3 bases; junction bases outside the gene matches: 7. The DNA for the CDR3 is TGCGCCAGCAGCATAAGCGAGCGGGGCTACAATGAGCAGTTCTTC. It is translated as CASSISERGYNEQFF.

The rearrangement links TRBV5-6 to TRBJ1-2, with 8 nucleotides matching TRBD1. CDR1 and CDR2 from the germline V gene are SGHDT and YYEEEE. The ends lost 4 bases at V and 4 bases at J; junction bases unmatched: 3. The CDR3 is 13 amino acids. The CDR3 sequence: CASSPTGVYGYTF. The CDR3 DNA follows: TGTGCCAGCAGCCCGACAGGGGTCTATGGCTACACCTTC.

The chain joins TRBV19 to TRBJ1-2; 9 bases map to TRBD1. CDR3 size: 15 residues. CDR1 is LNHDA, CDR2 SQIVND, per germline (reference sequence). Trimming at V came to 5 bases and at J to 7 bases, leaving 11 bases not matched to a gene. The CDR3 loop is CASSAPGTGSGGYTF. The DNA of the CDR3 is TGTGCCAGTAGTGCACCCGGGACAGGGTCTGGTGGCTACACCTTC.

This clone was detected only once. The genes are TRBV30 and TRBJ2-7; possible D gene TRBD1, 6 bases. Germline V gene sequence: CDR1 GTSNPN, CDR2 SVGIG (reference sequence). CDR3 size: 16 residues. The V end lost 5 bases, the J end lost 7 bases, and 27 bases lay between the germline ends. CDR3 sequence reads: CAWDQGTLGTYPEQYF. The DNA of the CDR3 is TGTGCCTGGGATCAGGGGACACTAGGTACCTACCCGGAGCAGTACTTC.